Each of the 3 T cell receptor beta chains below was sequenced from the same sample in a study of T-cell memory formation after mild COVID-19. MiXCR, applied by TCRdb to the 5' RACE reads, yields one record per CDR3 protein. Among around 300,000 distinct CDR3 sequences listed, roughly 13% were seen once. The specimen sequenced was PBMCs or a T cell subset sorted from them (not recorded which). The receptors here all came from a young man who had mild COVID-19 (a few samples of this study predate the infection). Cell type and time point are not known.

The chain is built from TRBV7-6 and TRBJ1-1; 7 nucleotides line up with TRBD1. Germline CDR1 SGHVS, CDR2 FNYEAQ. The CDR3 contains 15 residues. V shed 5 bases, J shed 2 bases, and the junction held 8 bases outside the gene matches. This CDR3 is CASSPRGTENTEAFF. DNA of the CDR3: TGTGCCAGCAGCCCCCGGGGGACAGAAAACACTGAAGCTTTCTTT.

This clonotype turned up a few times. CDR3 in amino acids: CASSSGPENEKLFF. The CDR3 bases are TGCGCCAGCAGCTCAGGGCCGGAGAATGAAAAACTGTTTTTT. The chain links TRBV5-1 to TRBJ1-4; D is possibly TRBD1 (5 bases). V lost 3 bases to trimming and J lost 5 bases, with 11 bases between them. This CDR3 is built from 14 residues. Germline assignment: CDR1 SGHRS and CDR2 YFSETQ.

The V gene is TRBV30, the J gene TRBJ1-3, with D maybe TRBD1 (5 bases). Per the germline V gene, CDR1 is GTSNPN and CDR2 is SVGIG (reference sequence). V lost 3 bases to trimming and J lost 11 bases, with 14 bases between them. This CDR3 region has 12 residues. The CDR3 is CAWSAGTPPIYF. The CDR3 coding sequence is TGTGCCTGGAGCGCCGGGACCCCCCCCATATATTTT. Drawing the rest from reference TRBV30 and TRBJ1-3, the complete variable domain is SQTIHQWPATLVQPVGSPLSLECTVEGTSNPNLYWYRQAAGRGLQLLFYSVGIGQISSEVPQNLSASRPQDRQFILSSKKLLLSDSGFYLCAWSAGTPPIYFGEGSWLTVV.